The clone carrying this T cell receptor (beta chain) was observed once. This record belongs to a study of blood T cell repertoires in COVID-19. Study context: Acute and convalescent COVID-19 samples came from the United States, Italy and Spain. The cDNA or gDNA used as material had been derived from T cells, B-cell-depleted T cells, or PBMCs.

The CDR3 totals 15 residues. In germline, CDR1 is ENHRY, CDR2 SYGVKD. V gave up 10 bases and J gave up 2 bases; unmatched junction bases: 13. Authors' data handling: Estimates of nucleated cell counts were drawn from the amplification of reference gene primers. The repertoire was sequenced with immunoSEQ multiplex PCR; TCRdb's copy has only in-frame clones and lacks some. V and J calls and clone size are copied from that table; D and trimming were computed from the DNA. The sample yields approximately 210,000 clones, 75% to 90% seen once. The V gene is TRBV10-3, the J gene TRBJ1-1, with 7 bases matching TRBD1. This TCR came from a man in his thirties or forties who had recovered from COVID-19. Material: peripheral blood. For the CDR3, the DNA is TGTGCCACAATACAGGTTTCAGGGGGAAACACTGAAGCTTTCTTT. This encodes CATIQVSGGNTEAFF.